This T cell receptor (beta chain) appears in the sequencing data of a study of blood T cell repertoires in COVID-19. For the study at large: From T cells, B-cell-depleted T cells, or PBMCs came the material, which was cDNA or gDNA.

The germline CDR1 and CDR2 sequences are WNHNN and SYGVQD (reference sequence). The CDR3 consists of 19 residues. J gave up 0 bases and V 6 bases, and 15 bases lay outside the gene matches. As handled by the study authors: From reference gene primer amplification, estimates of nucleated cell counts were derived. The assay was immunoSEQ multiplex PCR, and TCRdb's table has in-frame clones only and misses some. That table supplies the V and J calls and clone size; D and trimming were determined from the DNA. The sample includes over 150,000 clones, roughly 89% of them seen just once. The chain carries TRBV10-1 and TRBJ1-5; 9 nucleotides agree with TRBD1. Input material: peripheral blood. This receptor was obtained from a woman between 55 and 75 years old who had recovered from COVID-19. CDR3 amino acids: CASRHLGTGFFFSNQPQHF. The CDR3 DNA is TGCGCCAGCAGGCATCTCGGGACAGGGTTCTTTTTTAGCAATCAGCCCCAGCATTTT.